This TCR beta chain was profiled in a study of cytomegalovirus exposure and HLA in healthy donors. Findings and limits, study-wide: A missense variant in DCLRE1C was later tied to TCR beta V- and J-gene trimming. Cytomegalovirus status, reportedly, was diagnosed with high specificity and sensitivity by the classifier. Previous analysis showed most TCR beta V segments were productive about 87% or about 30% of the time.

PCR employed 60 Vbeta and 13 Jbeta primers. Repertoires were generated with immunoSEQ multiplex PCR, while TCRdb's copy carries only in-frame clones and drops some. The sample holds approximately 150,000 clones, roughly 80% seen once. This clone has only a few counts. No antigen is known for it. The trim removed 6 bases at V and 0 bases at J, leaving 12 bases unmatched. From germline, CDR1 is SNHLY and CDR2 FYNNEI. This CDR3 is built from 17 residues. The TCR sequence derives from a young woman in good health and CMV-seropositive. The chain links TRBV2 to TRBJ1-1, with TRBD1 matching 8 bases. The sequencing sample was made of PBMCs. The CDR3 loop is CASSRGTGGGMNTEAFF. CDR3 sequence (DNA): TGTGCCAGCAGCCGGGGGACAGGCGGGGGAATGAACACTGAAGCTTTCTTT.